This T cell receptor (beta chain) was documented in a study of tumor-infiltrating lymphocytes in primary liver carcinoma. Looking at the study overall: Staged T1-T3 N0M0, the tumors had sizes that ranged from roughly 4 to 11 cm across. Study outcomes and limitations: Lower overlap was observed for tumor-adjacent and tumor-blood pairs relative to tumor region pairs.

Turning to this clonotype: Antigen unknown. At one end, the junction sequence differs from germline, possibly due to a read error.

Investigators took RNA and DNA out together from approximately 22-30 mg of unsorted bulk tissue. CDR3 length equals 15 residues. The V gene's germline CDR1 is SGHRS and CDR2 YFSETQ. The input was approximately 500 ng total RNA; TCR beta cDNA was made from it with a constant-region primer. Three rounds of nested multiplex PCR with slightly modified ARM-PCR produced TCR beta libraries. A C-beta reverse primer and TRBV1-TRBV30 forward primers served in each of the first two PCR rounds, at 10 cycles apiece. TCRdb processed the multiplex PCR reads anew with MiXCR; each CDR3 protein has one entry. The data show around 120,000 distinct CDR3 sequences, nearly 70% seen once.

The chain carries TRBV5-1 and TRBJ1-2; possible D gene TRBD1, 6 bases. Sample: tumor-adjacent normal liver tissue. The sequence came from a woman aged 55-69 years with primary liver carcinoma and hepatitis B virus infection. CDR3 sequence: CASRPISDSNYGHTF. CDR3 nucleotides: TGCGCAAGCAGACCTATTTCGGACAGCAACTATGGCCACACCTTC.